This is a list of T cell receptor beta chains from one sample in a study of blood T cell repertoires in COVID-19. Libraries were prepared by immunoSEQ multiplex PCR; TCRdb keeps only in-frame clonotypes and omits some of them. The sample comprises some 200,000 clones, approximately 80% of which are singletons, and roughly 1.4% rests with the top ten. Sequencing input: peripheral blood. The receptors originated from a middle-aged woman who had recovered from COVID-19. Each CDR3 is given with its conserved first and last residue. Fields, in order: V gene, D gene, J gene, clone size, CDR3 protein, CDR3 DNA. The D gene is left open where the match is weak. The size field is filled for only some rows; it gives once, few, many or a size class.

>TRBV11-3|TRBD1|TRBJ1-2|-
CASSPRTGDYGYTF
TGTGCCAGCAGCCCGCGGACAGGGGATTACGGCTACACCTTC
>TRBV6-2/TRBV6-3|-|TRBJ2-3|once
CASSYLNLEQYF
TGTGCCAGCAGTTACCTAAATCTTGAGCAGTATTTT
>TRBV11-3|TRBD1|TRBJ1-1|-
CASSRTGLTEAFF
TGTGCCAGCAGCCGGACAGGGTTGACTGAAGCTTTCTTT
>TRBV11-2|-|TRBJ1-5|-
CASSVDRDQPQHF
TGTGCCAGCAGCGTCGACAGAGATCAGCCCCAGCATTTT
>TRBV5-1|TRBD1|TRBJ1-1|-
CASSRSGGNTEAFF
TGCGCCAGCAGTAGATCAGGGGGGAACACTGAAGCTTTCTTT
>TRBV19|-|TRBJ1-6|-
CASSIDLSGVGVNSPLHF
TGTGCCAGTAGTATAGATCTATCGGGGGTAGGCGTTAATTCACCCCTCCACTTT
>TRBV7-3|TRBD1|TRBJ1-2|-
CASSPWEQGADGYTF
TGTGCCAGCTCGCCGTGGGAGCAGGGGGCGGATGGCTACACCTTC
>TRBV7-3|-|TRBJ2-7|-
CASSLSRGRRETYEQYF
TGTGCCAGCAGCTTATCGCGGGGGCGGCGAGAAACCTACGAGCAGTACTTC
>TRBV7-2|TRBD1|TRBJ1-5|-
CASSSGTGHQPQHF
TGTGCCAGCAGCTCCGGGACAGGCCATCAGCCCCAGCATTTT
>TRBV5-1|-|TRBJ2-6|-
CASRLNQANVLTF
TGCGCCAGCAGACTAAATCAGGCCAACGTCCTGACTTTC
>TRBV18|-|TRBJ2-7|-
CASSPSTGIYEQYF
TGTGCCAGCTCACCGTCGACAGGTATCTACGAGCAGTACTTC
>TRBV6-2/TRBV6-3|TRBD1|TRBJ2-1|-
CASSYLAGGWLNEQFF
TGTGCCAGCAGTTACTTGGCAGGGGGCTGGTTGAATGAGCAGTTCTTC
>TRBV19|TRBD1|TRBJ2-7|-
CASSYRGNLYEQYF
TGTGCCAGTAGTTACAGGGGGAATCTCTACGAGCAGTACTTC
>TRBV11-3|-|TRBJ2-7|-
CASSMDSVNYEQYF
TGTGCCAGCAGCATGGACAGTGTTAACTACGAGCAGTACTTC
>TRBV19|-|TRBJ2-1|-
CASLSGQAYNEQFF
TGTGCCAGCTTATCGGGACAAGCTTACAATGAGCAGTTCTTC
>TRBV7-9|-|TRBJ1-1|-
CASSLGQQGVEAFF
TGTGCCAGCAGCTTAGGTCAACAGGGAGTTGAAGCTTTCTTT
>TRBV12-3/TRBV12-4|TRBD1|TRBJ1-1|-
CASSRTGGAEAFF
TGTGCCAGCAGCAGAACAGGGGGAGCTGAAGCTTTCTTT
>TRBV12-3/TRBV12-4|-|TRBJ1-5|-
CASSLEPEPQHF
TGTGCCAGCAGTTTAGAGCCCGAGCCCCAGCATTTT
>TRBV6-5|-|TRBJ2-7|-
CASSYSGPEYEQYF
TGTGCCAGCAGTTACTCTGGCCCTGAATACGAGCAGTACTTC
>TRBV6-5|-|TRBJ2-7|-
CASSYSGTPYEQYF
TGTGCCAGCAGTTACTCGGGGACACCCTACGAGCAGTACTTC
>TRBV20-1|-|TRBJ1-5|-
CSASPSNQPQHF
TGCAGTGCTAGTCCGAGCAATCAGCCCCAGCATTTT
>TRBV7-6|-|TRBJ2-1|-
CASSLEKPNHYEQFF
TGTGCCAGCAGCTTAGAGAAGCCCAACCACTATGAGCAGTTCTTC
>TRBV5-1|-|TRBJ2-7|-
CASSLSAGLSYEQYF
TGCGCCAGCAGCTTGTCGGCGGGGCTCTCCTACGAGCAGTACTTC
>TRBV5-5|TRBD1|TRBJ1-5|few
CASSHGQGGQPQHF
TGTGCCAGCAGCCACGGACAGGGGGGACAGCCCCAGCATTTT
>TRBV12-5|-|TRBJ1-2|-
CAKGDSLGYGYTF
TGTGCTAAGGGTGACAGCTTAGGCTATGGCTACACCTTC
>TRBV4-3|TRBD1|TRBJ1-3|few
CASSQADRALGNTIYF
TGCGCCAGCAGCCAAGCGGACAGGGCATTAGGAAACACCATATATTTT
>TRBV7-2|-|TRBJ2-1|-
CASSETGTYNEQFF
TGTGCCAGCAGTGAAACAGGGACCTACAATGAGCAGTTCTTC
>TRBV9|-|TRBJ1-2|-
CASSVVPTAYYGYTF
TGTGCCAGCAGCGTAGTCCCTACAGCCTACTATGGCTACACCTTC
>TRBV14|-|TRBJ1-2|once
CASSQVGAGLYGYTF
TGTGCCAGCAGCCAAGTAGGCGCGGGGTTGTACGGCTACACCTTC
>TRBV5-1|-|TRBJ1-2|-
CASSFDPHTNYGYTF
TGCGCCAGCAGCTTCGATCCACACACAAACTATGGCTACACCTTC
>TRBV7-2|-|TRBJ1-4|once
CASSLDGGNEKLFF
TGTGCCAGCAGCTTAGACGGCGGTAATGAAAAACTGTTTTTT
>TRBV7-2|TRBD1|TRBJ1-2|-
CASSGTGTGDTTF
TGTGCCAGCAGCGGAACCGGGACAGGGGATACAACCTTC
>TRBV3-1/TRBV3-2|TRBD2|TRBJ2-5|-
CASSPSGLAGAEETQYF
TGTGCCAGCAGCCCCTCTGGACTAGCGGGTGCGGAGGAGACCCAGTACTTC
>TRBV9|-|TRBJ2-5|few
CASSVVSPAGQETQYF
TGTGCCAGCAGCGTAGTGTCCCCGGCGGGGCAAGAGACCCAGTACTTC
>TRBV4-3|-|TRBJ1-2|-
CASSQDPTGTPYGYTF
TGCGCCAGCAGCCAAGATCCGACAGGTACCCCCTATGGCTACACCTTC
>TRBV28|-|TRBJ1-1|-
CASSLKGYTEAFF
TGTGCCAGCAGTCTTAAGGGGTACACTGAAGCTTTCTTT
>TRBV5-1|-|TRBJ1-2|once
CASSPGQLPLNYGYTF
TGCGCCAGCAGCCCTGGACAGCTTCCCCTTAACTATGGCTACACCTTC
>TRBV3-1/TRBV3-2|TRBD1|TRBJ1-1|once
CASSQDFSGTGVGLTEAFF
TGTGCCAGCAGCCAAGATTTCAGCGGGACAGGGGTGGGGTTGACTGAAGCTTTCTTT
>TRBV11-2|-|TRBJ2-7|-
CASSPSFEQYF
TGTGCCAGCAGCCCCTCTTTCGAGCAGTACTTC
>TRBV9|-|TRBJ1-2|-
CASSLDSNYGYTF
TGTGCCAGCAGCTTGGACAGTAACTATGGCTACACCTTC
>TRBV7-2|TRBD1|TRBJ1-6|-
CASSLMGQENSPLHF
TGTGCCAGCAGCTTAATGGGACAGGAGAATTCACCCCTCCACTTT
>TRBV19|TRBD1|TRBJ1-1|-
CASSYQGAGTEAFF
TGTGCCAGTAGTTATCAGGGGGCAGGGACTGAAGCTTTCTTT
>TRBV7-6|-|TRBJ2-7|-
CASSRGYGGWGEQYF
TGTGCCAGCAGTCGAGGGTACGGGGGTTGGGGCGAGCAGTACTTC
>TRBV15|-|TRBJ2-3|-
CATTGVRDYSTDTQYF
TGTGCCACCACGGGGGTGCGAGACTACAGCACAGATACGCAGTATTTT
>TRBV7-9|-|TRBJ2-3|-
CASSPGVRSADTQYF
TGTGCCAGCAGCCCAGGGGTTCGAAGTGCAGATACGCAGTATTTT
>TRBV5-4|TRBD1|TRBJ1-2|-
CASSLDPGGYGYTF
TGTGCCAGCAGCTTGGACCCAGGGGGCTATGGCTACACCTTC
>TRBV5-6|-|TRBJ2-1|-
CASSLGLYNEQFF
TGTGCCAGCAGCTTGGGGCTCTACAATGAGCAGTTCTTC
>TRBV18|-|TRBJ1-2|-
CASSPTGERYGYTF
TGTGCCAGCTCACCAACGGGAGAGCGCTATGGCTACACCTTC
>TRBV10-3|TRBD2|TRBJ2-7|-
CAISEHPGLAGGETYEQYF
TGTGCCATCAGTGAACATCCGGGACTAGCGGGGGGTGAGACCTACGAGCAGTACTTC
>TRBV28|TRBD1|TRBJ2-5|-
CASRTSRTGGETQYF
TGTGCCAGCAGAACATCGCGGACAGGGGGCGAGACCCAGTACTTC
>TRBV27|TRBD1|TRBJ1-1|-
CASSFFQGAEAFF
TGTGCCAGCAGTTTTTTTCAGGGGGCTGAAGCTTTCTTT
>TRBV29-1|-|TRBJ1-1|-
CSAMASMNTEAFF
TGCAGCGCCATGGCCTCCATGAACACTGAAGCTTTCTTT
>TRBV7-2|-|TRBJ2-5|-
CASSLTTGFRETQYF
TGTGCCAGCAGCTTAACCACGGGGTTCCGAGAGACCCAGTACTTC
>TRBV28|-|TRBJ1-6|-
CASSLKTGGRGAPLHF
TGTGCCAGCAGTTTAAAGACCGGGGGGAGGGGGGCACCCCTCCACTTT